Presented here are 23 T cell receptor beta chains from one specimen sequenced in a study of T cells in Graves' hyperthyroidism and ophthalmopathy. TCR beta CDR3 regions were amplified from RNA transcripts. During a first-round RT-PCR of the TCR CDR3, the HTBI primer set was used. TCRdb redid the calling of the multiplex PCR reads with MiXCR, one entry per CDR3 protein. The profile shows approximately 58,000 distinct CDR3 sequences, just under 50% of them singletons. The sequencing input was blood. The receptors were sampled from a woman aged 25 to 39 with Graves' ophthalmopathy.

This clonotype was found many times. The genes are TRBV5-5 and TRBJ1-5, with 10 positions matching TRBD1. The germline gives CDR1 SGHKS, CDR2 YYEKEE (reference sequence). The CDR3 spans 15 residues. The V and J ends lost 0 bases and 6 bases, in that order; junction bases with no gene match: 3. The CDR3 here is CASSLEGQGFQPQHF. CDR3 nucleotide sequence: TGTGCCAGCAGCTTGGAGGGACAGGGGTTTCAGCCCCAGCATTTT.

This clonotype was recorded at least ten times. The CDR3 DNA is TGCGCCAGCAGAGAGACAGGGACAGTCACCGGGGAGCTGTTTTTT. This codes for CASRETGTVTGELFF. V and J are TRBV10-1 and TRBJ2-2; 7 bases fit TRBD1. Germline-derived CDR1 and CDR2 are WNHNN and SYGVQD (reference sequence). The CDR3 covers 15 residues. After removal of 6 bases from V and 4 bases from J, the junction contained 8 bases not matched to a gene.

In this sample, this clonotype turned up many times. This sequence joins TRBV6-4 and TRBJ2-1; the match to TRBD2 covers 10 bases. This CDR3 contains 16 residues. The ends lost 6 bases at V and 8 bases at J; junction bases unmatched: 13. Germline V CDR1 and CDR2: MRHNA, SNTAGT. CDR3 in amino acids: CASSATGLAEPHEQFF. The CDR3 DNA follows: TGTGCCAGCAGCGCGACCGGACTAGCGGAGCCCCATGAGCAGTTCTTC.

The chain carries TRBV20-1 and TRBJ1-4; D is unclear. Germline V gene sequence: CDR1 DFQATT, CDR2 SNEGSKA (reference sequence). The V end lost 0 bases, the J end lost 1 base, and 9 bases lay between the germline ends. CDR3 length: 15 amino acids. DNA for the CDR3: TGCAGTGCTAGAGATGTCCCCAAAACTAATGAAAAACTGTTTTTT. Its translation: CSARDVPKTNEKLFF.

To note about this clonotype: A much larger clone lies a single base off, so this may be a read error. The chain links TRBV11-3 to TRBJ2-7; 7 bases line up with TRBD2. The CDR3 runs to 14 residues. V dropped 5 bases and J dropped 5; count of bases not matched to a gene: 9. Per the germline V gene, CDR1 is SGHNT and CDR2 is YENEEA. CDR3 sequence (DNA): TGTGCCAGCAGCCGGGGGGAGGGAGTGAACGAGCAGTACTTC. Encoded protein: CASSRGEGVNEQYF.

This clonotype was detected many times. The chain couples TRBV20-1 to TRBJ2-7, with D possibly TRBD1 on 6 matching bases. In germline, CDR1 is DFQATT, CDR2 SNEGSKA (reference sequence). The CDR3 length is 12 residues. The V gene lost 4 bases and the J gene lost 5 bases, with 12 bases spanning the gap. The CDR3 DNA follows: TGCAGTGCTACAAAACAGGGCGACGAGCAGTACTTC. Its protein product is CSATKQGDEQYF.

Many counts were recorded for this clonotype. V and J are TRBV9 and TRBJ2-3; D is uncertain. The ends were cut back, 0 bases at V and 2 bases at J, with 4 bases in the middle. CDR1 and CDR2 (germline): SGDLS, YYNGEE. This CDR3 spans 13 amino acids. CDR3 region: CASSVAPTDTQYF. The CDR3 DNA follows: TGTGCCAGCAGCGTAGCCCCCACAGATACGCAGTATTTT.

The sample holds many counts of this clonotype. The chain joins TRBV14 to TRBJ1-4; TRBD1 agrees at 7 bases. CDR1 SGHDN and CDR2 FVKESK come from the germline V gene. CDR3 length equals 15 residues. The V segment lost 4 bases and the J segment 5 bases; nucleotides outside the gene matches: 7. In DNA form, the CDR3 reads TGTGCCAGCAGCCCCCGACAGGGAGGAAATGAAAAACTGTTTTTT. It yields the protein CASSPRQGGNEKLFF.

At least ten counts were recorded for this clonotype. The rearrangement uses TRBV4-1 and TRBJ2-7; possibly TRBD1 for D (5 bases). CDR3 length: 13 amino acids. Germline V gene data show CDR1 as MGHRA and CDR2 as YSYEKL. The V and J ends lost 4 bases and 6 bases respectively, with 13 bases between them. The CDR3 DNA reads as TGCGCCAGCAGCCGACAGACACCATTCGAGCAGTACTTC. Its translation is CASSRQTPFEQYF.

This clonotype was recorded at least ten times. The chain joins TRBV5-1 to TRBJ1-6; D is possibly TRBD1 (6 bases). Deletions cut 4 bases from V and 18 bases from J, with 23 bases between. The CDR3 extends over 14 amino acids. Germline CDR1 SGHRS, CDR2 YFSETQ. Here the CDR3 reads CASSPGSTLGHGHF. The CDR3 bases are TGCGCCAGCAGCCCCGGGAGCACATTGGGACACGGCCACTTT.

In its sample, this clonotype was seen a few times. No conserved phenylalanine or tryptophan is present at the end of the CDR3, so a read error is the likely explanation. The chain recombines TRBV13 with TRBJ2-3, with 9 bases fitting TRBD2. Germline CDR1 and CDR2: PRHDT and FYEKMQ (reference sequence). The V and J ends lost 5 bases and 2 bases, in that order; junction bases with no gene match: 5. CDR3 length: 15 residues. CDR3: CASSPRLADTDTQYL. The CDR3 nucleotides read TGTGCCAGCAGCCCTCGACTAGCGGACACAGATACGCAGTATTTG.

J is TRBJ2-7 and V is TRBV7-1; 9 bases fit TRBD2. TRBV7-1 is assigned to the ORF class and has an uncertain function. This CDR3 region has 14 residues. With 7 bases clipped from V and 2 bases from J, the junction kept 6 bases outside the gene matches. In nucleotides, the CDR3 is TGTGCCAGCACCGCAGCGGGAGGCACCTACGAGCAGTACTTC. Amino acids: CASTAAGGTYEQYF.

This clonotype was counted at least ten times. In DNA form, the CDR3 reads TGTGCCAGTAGTGTAGGGTCCAGATACAATGAGCAGTTCTTC. It is translated as CASSVGSRYNEQFF. The rearrangement joins TRBV19 to TRBJ2-1; D uncertain. There are 14 residues in the CDR3. The V gene lost 5 bases and the J gene lost 4 bases, with 12 bases spanning the gap. CDR1 LNHDA and CDR2 SQIVND come from the germline V gene (reference sequence).

This clonotype was recorded at least ten times. The CDR3 sequence: CASSPQGGRYNEQFF. CDR3 in DNA: TGTGCCAGCAGCCCCCAGGGGGGTCGGTACAATGAGCAGTTCTTC. The chain is built from TRBV7-9 and TRBJ2-1, with D possibly matching TRBD1 (7 bases). The V end was cut by 5 bases, the J end by 4 bases, with 15 bases between. This CDR3 region has 15 residues. Germline V gene lookup returns CDR1 SEHNR and CDR2 FQNEAQ (reference sequence).

CDR3 amino acids: CASIDSLNTEAFF. In nucleotides, the CDR3 is TGTGCCAGCATCGACAGCCTGAACACTGAAGCTTTCTTT. The V and J genes are TRBV6-7 and TRBJ1-1; D is possibly TRBD1 (5 bases). TRBV6-7 is an ORF for which the function is uncertain. This CDR3 has 13 amino acids. V shed 7 bases and J shed 0 bases, with 9 bases lying between them.

This clonotype appeared many times. The chain has TRBV12-3 or TRBV12-4 and TRBJ2-1, with TRBD2 matching 13 bases. The CDR3 spans 16 residues. V was pared by 3 bases and J by 7 bases, with 6 bases of the junction left unmatched. The CDR3 DNA reads as TGTGCCAGCAGTTTCATAAGACTAGCGGGAGGTAATGAGCAGTTCTTC. It translates to CASSFIRLAGGNEQFF.

This clonotype has at least ten counts. V and J are TRBV27 and TRBJ2-7, with D perhaps TRBD2 (6 bases). This CDR3 is built from 14 residues. Trimming removed 0 bases from V and 4 bases from J, with 10 bases in between. In germline, CDR1 is MNHEY, CDR2 SMNVEV (reference sequence). CDR3 loop: CASSLSLGRYEQYF. The CDR3 nucleotides are TGTGCCAGCAGTTTATCCTTAGGGAGGTACGAGCAGTACTTC.

This clonotype was counted many times. The chain employs TRBV5-1 and TRBJ1-1; TRBD1 might be the D (6 bases). CDR3 length: 15 residues. The ends were cut back, 6 bases at V and 0 bases at J, with 15 bases in the middle. In germline, CDR1 is SGHRS, CDR2 YFSETQ. The CDR3 sequence: CASTLAGAMNTEAFF. The CDR3 DNA reads as TGCGCCAGCACATTGGCAGGGGCGATGAACACTGAAGCTTTCTTT.

Concerning this clonotype itself: A much larger clone lies a single base off, so this may be a read error. The rearrangement uses TRBV27 and TRBJ2-2; D may be TRBD1 (7 bases). The CDR3 spans 14 residues. Germline CDR1 reads MNHEY; CDR2 reads SMNVEV (reference sequence). V was shortened by 4 bases and J by 11 bases, with 17 bases between the two germline ends. For the CDR3, the DNA is TGTGCCAGCAGTTCACAAAGACAGGGAGGAGAGCTGTTTTTT. Translated, it gives CASSSQRQGGELFF.

This clonotype is deemed medium-sized. J is TRBJ2-1 and V is TRBV15; D uncertain. Germline lookup yields CDR1 LNHNV and CDR2 YYDKDF (reference sequence). The CDR3 is 15 amino acids. With 2 bases removed from V and 10 bases from J, the gap between germline ends came to 18 bases. The CDR3 sequence: CATSRWQVTVLEQFF. For the CDR3, the DNA is TGTGCCACCAGCAGATGGCAGGTTACCGTTCTGGAGCAGTTCTTC.

This clonotype was counted ten times or more. The V and J genes are TRBV11-2 and TRBJ1-5; D not certain. Trimming removed 4 bases from V and 3 bases from J, with 4 bases in between. The CDR3 sequence is 12 residues long. Per the germline V gene, CDR1 is SGHAT and CDR2 is FQNNGV. The CDR3 is CASSSDNQPQHF. CDR3 nucleotides: TGTGCCAGCAGCTCAGACAATCAGCCCCAGCATTTT. The full variable domain, completed using reference TRBV11-2 and TRBJ1-5, is EAGVAQSPRYKIIEKRQSVAFWCNPISGHATLYWYQQILGQGPKLLIQFQNNGVVDDSQLPKDRFSAERLKGVDSTLKIQPAKLEDSAVYLCASSSDNQPQHFGDGTRLSIL.

This clonotype was detected ten times or more. The rearrangement joins TRBV10-1 to TRBJ1-1; D call uncertain. Trimming stripped 6 bases from V and 3 bases from J, with 11 bases between. The CDR3 runs 13 residues. The germline CDR1 and CDR2 sequences are WNHNN and SYGVQD (reference sequence). The CDR3 DNA sequence: TGCGCCAGCAGAGACGACACATACACTGAAGCTTTCTTT. The encoded protein is CASRDDTYTEAFF.

The rearrangement uses TRBV10-2 and TRBJ1-6, with D possibly TRBD1 on 5 matching bases. V lost 2 bases and J 8 bases, leaving 10 bases between the germline ends. Germline CDR1 reads WSHSY; CDR2 reads SAAADI. This CDR3 contains 14 residues. In DNA form, the CDR3 reads TGCGCCAGCAGTGAGGGGGGGGAAGATTCACCCCTCCACTTT. Amino acids: CASSEGGEDSPLHF.